A single sample gave rise to the 5 T cell receptor beta chains below, sequenced in a study of blood T cell repertoires in COVID-19. Sequencing was performed with immunoSEQ multiplex PCR; in TCRdb, only in-frame clones are kept and a portion is missing. The sample consists of roughly 99,000 clones, over 60% of them appearing once. Sequencing was performed on peripheral blood. The source of these receptors is a man in his sixties or seventies with acute or convalescent COVID-19.

This chain uses TRBV6-5 with TRBJ1-2, with 9 bases matching TRBD1. The CDR3 runs to 13 residues. The trim removed 9 bases at V and 5 bases at J, leaving 7 bases unmatched. Germline assignment: CDR1 MNHEY and CDR2 SVGAGI. CDR3: CARDTGGGYGYTF. The CDR3 region has the DNA TGTGCCAGGGACACAGGGGGCGGGTATGGCTACACCTTC.

This sequence joins TRBV10-3 and TRBJ2-5; 7 nucleotides match TRBD2. The germline gives CDR1 ENHRY, CDR2 SYGVKD. The length of the CDR3 is 15 residues. The J segment lost 5 bases and the V segment lost 11 bases, leaving 17 bases of the junction unmatched. CDR3 nucleotides: TGTGCCGTGAGGTCCCAGCGGGGAGGAGGGGAGACCCAGTACTTC. Residues: CAVRSQRGGGETQYF.

Regarding this clone: At the DNA level, this CDR3 is encoded by other sequences in the same sample as well. This chain connects TRBV6-5 to TRBJ1-2; 10 nucleotides align to TRBD1. Per the germline V gene, CDR1 is MNHEY and CDR2 is SVGAGI. After removal of 6 bases from V and 4 bases from J, the junction contained 2 bases not matched to a gene. This CDR3 is built from 13 residues. The CDR3 coding sequence is TGTGCCAGCAGCCGGGACAGGGGCTATGGCTACACCTTC. It specifies CASSRDRGYGYTF.

The CDR3 nucleotides read TGTGCCAGCAGCTCCTCTCGTATAGCCAAAAACATTCAGTACTTC. Translation gives CASSSSRIAKNIQYF. The chain couples TRBV11-1 to TRBJ2-4; D gene ambiguous. Germline lookup yields CDR1 SGHAT and CDR2 FQDESV (reference sequence). Trimming removed 4 bases at V and 0 bases at J, with 10 bases between. There are 15 residues in the CDR3. The full variable domain, rest sourced from reference TRBV11-1 and TRBJ2-4, is EAEVAQSPRYKITEKSQAVAFWCDPISGHATLYWYRQILGQGPELLVQFQDESVVDDSQLPKDRFSAERLKGVDSTLKIQPAELGDSAMYLCASSSSRIAKNIQYFGAGTRLSVL.

This chain uses TRBV9 with TRBJ1-6; no definite D call. This CDR3 has 14 residues. V was pared by 2 bases and J by 8 bases, with 11 bases between. Germline V lookup: CDR1 SGDLS, CDR2 YYNGEE. The CDR3 protein is CASSVQAADSPLHF. The CDR3 coding sequence is TGTGCCAGCAGCGTTCAGGCAGCGGATTCACCCCTCCACTTT.